In its sample, the clone carrying this TCR beta chain was seen once. Its antigen is not identified. Produced via immunoSEQ multiplex PCR; TCRdb's table is partial and in-frame only. The sample has some 2.1 million clones; roughly 95% are singletons. Participating donors were healthy, HIV-negative adults free of recent acute infections or vaccinations. Naive CD45RA+ and memory CD45RA-negative subsets were split from CD4+ cells. Germline V gene lookup returns CDR1 SNHLY and CDR2 FYNNEI. The length of the CDR3 is 15 residues. Deletions cut 6 bases from V and 0 bases from J, with 11 bases between. This record belongs to a study of shared clonotypes between healthy human individuals. Study observations and caveats: The expectation was that sequencing depth would affect clonotype sharing among donors.

Sequenced: naive CD4+ T cells sorted from blood. Indicated subset: CD45RA+ positively selected. The receptor was isolated from a man younger than 30 in good health. The V gene is TRBV2, the J gene TRBJ1-4; D unresolved. The DNA of the CDR3 is TGTGCCAGCAGAGGATCATTTGCAACTAATGAAAAACTGTTTTTT. The encoded protein is CASRGSFATNEKLFF.